This TCR beta chain was captured by sequencing in a study of shared clonotypes between healthy human individuals. This table comes from immunoSEQ multiplex PCR, and its TCRdb copy is limited to in-frame clones, with some not included. Among around 1.6 million clones listed, 95% to 99% were seen once. This CDR3 has 14 amino acids. Trimming took 2 bases from V and 4 from J; bases not matched to a gene: 1. Germline CDR1 is MNHEY and CDR2 is SMNVEV (reference sequence). J is TRBJ1-5 and V is TRBV27; 8 positions match TRBD1. The sequence was obtained from a young man in good health. The specimen was naive CD4+ T cells sorted from blood. Subset here: CD45RA+ positively selected. The CDR3 bases are TGTGCCAGCAGTTTAAACAGGGGGAATCAGCCCCAGCATTTT. This sequence encodes CASSLNRGNQPQHF.